This entry is about one T cell receptor (beta chain). Its antigen is still unknown. Libraries were prepared by immunoSEQ multiplex PCR; TCRdb keeps only in-frame clonotypes and omits some of them. The repertoire holds around 50,000 clones, with around 88% as singletons. The V and J ends lost 4 bases and 0 bases respectively, with 10 bases between them. CDR1 is LGHNA, CDR2 YSLEER, per germline. This CDR3 is 15 amino acids long. This record comes from a study of Tregs in tolerant kidney transplant recipients. Unstimulated regulatory T cells (CD4+CD25+CD127-), CD4+CD25- non-regulatory cells, CD4 and CD8 cells were FACS-sorted from thawed PBMCs. Whole-study findings and limits: Expanding Tregs on activated donor B cells appeared to best identify donor-specific TCRbeta clones. Biological reproducibility was not directly addressed in this study. Few patients were studied, so findings need validation in larger groups.

Sample: CD4+ T cells from blood. The chain recombines TRBV4-3 with TRBJ1-5; D is uncertain. The sequence came from a human donor in good health. The CDR3 here is CASSPWIGSNQPQHF. Written as DNA, the CDR3 is TGCGCCAGCAGCCCCTGGATCGGTAGCAATCAGCCCCAGCATTTT.